Described below is a single T cell receptor (beta chain) sequence and its context. This clone's antigen is unknown. It has no much larger one-base neighbor in the sample; base qualities were not kept. The source of the sample is a study of control samples from healthy donors and cancer patients (dated by TCRdb to the early 2020s). The library was generated by the immunoSEQ multiplex PCR assay. Held by TCRdb, this immuneACCESS table contains in-frame sequences only and omits some clones. Under half of the omission traces to an unresolved V gene where checked; the cause of the rest is unknown. The table for this sample lists tens of thousands of clones; less than 85% of them were counted only once. Around 50% of the sample comes from the top ten. Sequences SNHLY (CDR1) and FYNNEI (CDR2) are obtained from the germline V gene. CDR3 length: 15 amino acids, cysteine to phenylalanine. CDR3 DNA is the only sequence kept; it has 45 bases, read in frame from the first base. V drops 4 bases and J drops 1 base, leaving 8 bases in between.

The chain joins TRBV2 to TRBJ2-6, with TRBD1 perhaps the D gene, on 5 matching bases. This clonotype originated in a man between 60 and 75 years old in good health. Sequenced material: blood. The DNA sequence is given as TGTGCCAGCAGTGTATCAGGGTCTGGGGCCAACGTCCTGACTTTC. Protein translation: CASSVSGSGANVLTF.